Given below is one T cell receptor (beta chain) in context. Its cognate antigen is unknown. This entry is derived from a study of blood T cells in healthy people across ages. Study-wide points: Per million T cells, the diversity of TCR beta decreased roughly linearly as age advanced. Possibly confounding the expanded clonotype changes was the fact that donor CMV status was unknown.

Alongside a J-beta primer mix, a sample-barcoded 5' primer served in a second PCR lasting about 6 to 11 cycles. TCRdb re-analysed the 5' RACE reads in MiXCR, keeping a single row per CDR3 protein. The sample lists 350,000 to 450,000 distinct CDR3 sequences, about 49% seen once, with under 65% in the top ten. The CDR3 totals 13 residues. The germline V and J ends were trimmed by 4 bases and 12 bases, with 16 bases remaining between them. The germline CDR1 and CDR2 sequences are PRHDT and FYEKMQ (reference sequence). The clonotype was recovered from a man aged 60 to 69 in good health. The sample taken for sequencing was blood. The chain carries TRBV13 and TRBJ2-1; maybe TRBD1 (5 bases). DNA for the CDR3: TGTGCCAGCAGCTCCGATTGGGGCGGTGGGCAGTTCTTC. Its protein product is CASSSDWGGGQFF.